Following are 24 T cell receptor beta chains from one sample sequenced in a study of shared clonotypes between healthy human individuals. The assay was immunoSEQ multiplex PCR, and TCRdb's table has in-frame clones only and misses some. The data show 2.3 million or so clones, 90% to 95% seen once. Sequencing was carried out using naive CD4+ T cells from PBMCs. Noted subset: CD45RA+ positively selected. Every receptor here comes from a man between 18 and 35 years old in good health. Some clones in this sample may be carry-over from other donors' samples.

This clone has only one observation. This chain links TRBV19 with TRBJ2-1; tentatively, D is TRBD1 or TRBD2 (6 bases each). V was trimmed by 1 base and J by 7 bases, leaving 20 bases between them. The CDR3 has 17 amino acids. Germline assignment: CDR1 LNHDA and CDR2 SQIVND (reference sequence). DNA of the CDR3: TGTGCCAGTAGTATAGGTCCTTTCGGAGGGGGTAGGAATGAGCAGTTCTTC. It yields the protein CASSIGPFGGGRNEQFF.

The chain couples TRBV5-1 to TRBJ2-7, with unresolved D. The CDR3 is 13 residues long. The germline CDR1 and CDR2 sequences are SGHRS and YFSETQ. Trimming took 5 bases from V and 6 from J, leaving 15 bases between them. CDR3 sequence: CASSPGPGGEQYF. DNA of the CDR3: TGCGCCAGCAGTCCCGGACCGGGCGGCGAGCAGTACTTC. The variable domain in full, completed from reference TRBV5-1 and TRBJ2-7, reads KAGVTQTPRYLIKTRGQQVTLSCSPISGHRSVSWYQQTPGQGLQFLFEYFSETQRNKGNFPGRFSGRQFSNSRSEMNVSTLELGDSALYLCASSPGPGGEQYFGPGTRLTVT.

The chain has TRBV18 and TRBJ1-1, with unresolved D. V was clipped by 0 bases and J by 0 bases, with 11 bases between them. The CDR3 length is 16 residues. The germline V gene encodes CDR1 KGHSH and CDR2 LQKENI. Here the CDR3 DNA reads TGTGCCAGCTCACCACCGTTTCGGTCGATGAACACTGAAGCTTTCTTT. Translation gives CASSPPFRSMNTEAFF.

The chain is built from TRBV6-1 and TRBJ2-7; unclear D gene. Germline V gives CDR1 MNHNS, CDR2 SASEGT. The CDR3 has 15 residues. V was clipped by 1 base and J by 5 bases, with 15 bases between them. As DNA, the CDR3 is TGTGCCAGCAGTGAAGGGTGGCAACCCCGAGACGAGCAGTACTTC. Translation gives CASSEGWQPRDEQYF.

This clone was observed once. The chain employs TRBV5-1 and TRBJ2-3, with 11 bases aligning to TRBD2. The J segment lost 4 bases and the V segment lost 6 bases, leaving 4 bases of the junction unmatched. This CDR3 region has 14 residues. Germline CDR1 is SGHRS and CDR2 is YFSETQ. The CDR3 here is CASTIAGGADTQYF. In nucleotides, the CDR3 is TGCGCCAGCACCATAGCGGGAGGGGCAGATACGCAGTATTTT.

The chain links TRBV28 to TRBJ2-5; TRBD2 agrees at 12 bases. This CDR3 region has 19 residues. Germline V gene lookup returns CDR1 MDHEN and CDR2 SYDVKM. J lost 5 bases, V lost 1 base, and 14 bases had no gene match. DNA of the CDR3: TGTGCCAGCAGTTTATCGTTTCTAGCGGGAGGGCCGGGGGTCGAGACCCAGTACTTC. Its translation: CASSLSFLAGGPGVETQYF.

The chain is built from TRBV5-1 and TRBJ2-2; weak D call: TRBD2 (6 bases). V lost 4 bases and J lost 2, with 15 bases in between. CDR3 length equals 16 residues. Germline CDR1 reads SGHRS; CDR2 reads YFSETQ. For the CDR3, the DNA is TGCGCCAGCAGCGTCGGTGGAGGGGATAACACCGGGGAGCTGTTTTTT. Translating gives CASSVGGGDNTGELFF.

The chain uses TRBV7-8 and TRBJ1-2, with D possibly TRBD1 on 6 matching bases. The germline V and J ends were trimmed by 3 bases and 8 bases, with 13 bases remaining between them. CDR1 is SGHVS and CDR2 is FQNEAQ in the germline V gene. The CDR3 spans 13 residues. The CDR3 DNA follows: TGTGCCAGCAGCTTTGTAACAGGGCAGGGCTACACCTTC. This encodes CASSFVTGQGYTF.

The chain employs TRBV2 and TRBJ2-1, with unresolved D. V shed 2 bases and J shed 1 base, with 9 bases lying between them. Germline assignment: CDR1 SNHLY and CDR2 FYNNEI. This CDR3 region has 15 residues. The CDR3 bases are TGTGCCAGCAGTGAACAGTCCGGATCCTACAATGAGCAGTTCTTC. It yields the protein CASSEQSGSYNEQFF.

Of note for this clone: Within the sample, other DNA sequences also encode this same CDR3. The chain has TRBV11-2 and TRBJ2-3; no definite D call. Germline-derived CDR1 and CDR2 are SGHAT and FQNNGV. This CDR3 region has 14 residues. V was trimmed by 1 base and J by 3 bases, leaving 8 bases between them. CDR3 sequence (DNA): TGTGCCAGCAGCTTAGGCTTGGGGACAGATACGCAGTATTTT. This codes for CASSLGLGTDTQYF.

The chain is built from TRBV5-1 and TRBJ1-2; a possible D gene is TRBD1 (5 bases). The germline V and J ends were trimmed by 0 bases and 6 bases, with 15 bases remaining between them. The V gene's germline CDR1 is SGHRS and CDR2 YFSETQ. The CDR3 is 15 residues long. CDR3 nucleotide sequence: TGCGCCAGCAGCTTGGATGGGGACGGGCAAGATGGCTACACCTTC. Translating it yields CASSLDGDGQDGYTF.

This chain joins TRBV6-1 and TRBJ2-5; 9 nucleotides agree with TRBD1. There are 15 residues in the CDR3. Germline V gene data show CDR1 as MNHNS and CDR2 as SASEGT. V trimming: 6 bases; J trimming: 5 bases; junction bases outside the gene matches: 10. The CDR3: CASSPRGQGGETQYF. In DNA, the CDR3 is TGTGCCAGCAGCCCACGGGGACAGGGAGGGGAGACCCAGTACTTC.

The chain employs TRBV11-2 and TRBJ2-5; 11 bases map to TRBD2. The CDR3 contains 17 residues. The germline CDR1 and CDR2 sequences are SGHAT and FQNNGV. J lost 1 base, V lost 5 bases, and 9 bases had no gene match. DNA of the CDR3: TGTGCCAGCAGCCGACTCACTAGCGGGAGCTCCCAAGAGACCCAGTACTTC. It translates to CASSRLTSGSSQETQYF.

This chain connects TRBV7-3 to TRBJ2-3; the D is unclear. V was pared by 5 bases and J by 6 bases, with 12 bases between. The CDR3 covers 13 residues. Germline CDR1 reads SGHTA; CDR2 reads FQGTGA. CDR3 residues: CASSKNRVDTQYF. CDR3 nucleotide sequence: TGTGCCAGCAGCAAAAATCGGGTGGATACGCAGTATTTT.

This chain connects TRBV5-6 to TRBJ2-7; 11 positions agree with TRBD1. The CDR3 is 14 residues long. V lost 3 bases and J lost 5; bases outside the gene matches: 4. Germline V CDR1 and CDR2: SGHDT, YYEEEE. The CDR3 here is CASSWGQGVHEQYF. DNA of the CDR3: TGTGCCAGCAGCTGGGGACAGGGGGTACACGAGCAGTACTTC.

This chain uses TRBV5-6 with TRBJ1-4, with D perhaps TRBD1 (5 bases). The CDR3 has 14 residues. Trimming took 4 bases from V and 4 from J, leaving 11 bases between them. In germline, CDR1 is SGHDT, CDR2 YYEEEE. Here the CDR3 reads CASSLGPLNEKLFF. DNA of the CDR3: TGTGCCAGCAGCCTGGGACCGCTTAATGAAAAACTGTTTTTT.

This rearrangement joins TRBV5-1 to TRBJ2-7; D possibly corresponds to TRBD1 (5 bases). The CDR3 covers 14 residues. The ends were cut back, 4 bases at V and 2 bases at J, with 13 bases in the middle. CDR1 is SGHRS and CDR2 is YFSETQ in the germline V gene. CDR3 loop: CASSTSPQAYEQYF. DNA of the CDR3: TGCGCCAGCAGCACCTCGCCACAGGCCTACGAGCAGTACTTC.

The CDR3: CASSLGTSGGTDTQYF. The CDR3 DNA is TGTGCCAGCAGCTTAGGGACTAGCGGGGGCACAGATACGCAGTATTTT. The chain uses TRBV7-7 and TRBJ2-3, with 12 positions matching TRBD2. This CDR3 comprises 16 residues. Germline loops: CDR1 SSHAT, CDR2 FNYEAQ (reference sequence). V shed 1 base, J shed 1 base, and the junction held 0 bases outside the gene matches.

Only one count was recorded for this clone. The chain employs TRBV7-2 and TRBJ1-6; the D gene is possibly TRBD1 (5 bases). CDR1 SGHTA and CDR2 FQGNSA come from the germline V gene. CDR3 size: 15 residues. Trimming left V 2 bases short and J 10 bases short, with 15 bases between. In DNA form, the CDR3 reads TGTGCCAGCAGCTTAACTCGGGACTCGGACTCACCCCTCCACTTT. Its translation: CASSLTRDSDSPLHF. The whole variable domain, filled in from reference TRBV7-2 and TRBJ1-6, reads GAGVSQSPSNKVTEKGKDVELRCDPISGHTALYWYRQSLGQGLEFLIYFQGNSAPDKSGLPSDRFSAERTGGSVSTLTIQRTQQEDSAVYLCASSLTRDSDSPLHFGNGTRLTVT.

This chain connects TRBV11-1 to TRBJ2-6; 9 nucleotides match TRBD1. The CDR3 is made up of 18 amino acids. Germline loops: CDR1 SGHAT, CDR2 FQDESV (reference sequence). J was trimmed by 0 bases and V by 5 bases; bases with no gene match: 8. Written as DNA, the CDR3 is TGTGCCAGCAGCCACGGGACAGGGATAGCCTCTGGGGCCAACGTCCTGACTTTC. Amino acid sequence: CASSHGTGIASGANVLTF.

The chain is built from TRBV29-1 and TRBJ2-1, with TRBD2 matching 8 bases. Losses at the gene ends were 4 bases for V and 5 bases for J; bases not matched to a gene: 4. The CDR3 covers 13 residues. CDR1 is SQVTM and CDR2 is ANQGSEA in the germline V gene. In DNA form, the CDR3 reads TGCAGCGTTGGCGGGAGGAGGAACAATGAGCAGTTCTTC. It yields the protein CSVGGRRNNEQFF.

J is TRBJ2-7 and V is TRBV25-1, with D tentatively TRBD1 or TRBD2 (6 bases each). This CDR3 is 15 amino acids long. CDR1 MGHDK and CDR2 SYGVNS come from the germline V gene. V lost 5 bases to trimming and J lost 6 bases, with 20 bases between them. The CDR3 spells CASSLQGGGNSEQYF. For the CDR3, the DNA is TGTGCCAGCAGTCTACAGGGAGGAGGTAATTCCGAGCAGTACTTC.

The CDR3 DNA follows: TGCGCCAGCAGTGTCAGCCCCTTAGAGACCCAGTACTTC. Residues: CASSVSPLETQYF. The J gene is TRBJ2-5, the V gene TRBV5-1; D call uncertain. The V end was cut by 5 bases, the J end by 4 bases, with 12 bases between. The CDR3 consists of 13 residues. Germline V gene lookup returns CDR1 SGHRS and CDR2 YFSETQ.

The chain couples TRBV6-5 to TRBJ1-5; no clear D. This CDR3 is built from 14 residues. V lost 6 bases to trimming and J lost 1 base, with 10 bases between them. CDR1 is MNHEY, CDR2 SVGAGI, per germline. The CDR3 reads CASSFGPSNQPQHF. CDR3 sequence (DNA): TGTGCCAGCAGCTTCGGACCGAGCAATCAGCCCCAGCATTTT.